This T cell receptor (beta chain) was recovered during a study of blood T cell repertoires in COVID-19. Turning to the study itself: Samples representing acute and convalescent COVID-19 were sourced from the United States, Italy and Spain. Sources were T cells, B-cell-depleted T cells, or PBMCs; the material itself was cDNA or gDNA.

In the source study's methods: Estimated nucleated cell counts came from reference gene primer amplification. Method: immunoSEQ multiplex PCR; TCRdb's copy keeps in-frame clones and lacks some. V, J and clone size are those of that table, while D and trimming were read from the DNA. The sample shows tens of thousands of clones, approximately 80% of them seen only once. This clone appeared a single time. The CDR3 loop spans 17 amino acids. V was clipped by 0 bases and J by 5 bases, with 20 bases between them. Per germline, CDR1 SGHVS and CDR2 FQNEAQ. This TCR was sampled from a woman aged 45-60 years with acute or convalescent COVID-19. Sequenced sample: peripheral blood. The genes are TRBV7-8 and TRBJ2-7; tentatively, D is TRBD2 (6 bases). Written as DNA, the CDR3 is TGTGCCAGCAGCTTAGCCCCTAGCGTTCATAGGGTCCACGAGCAGTACTTC. Translating gives CASSLAPSVHRVHEQYF.